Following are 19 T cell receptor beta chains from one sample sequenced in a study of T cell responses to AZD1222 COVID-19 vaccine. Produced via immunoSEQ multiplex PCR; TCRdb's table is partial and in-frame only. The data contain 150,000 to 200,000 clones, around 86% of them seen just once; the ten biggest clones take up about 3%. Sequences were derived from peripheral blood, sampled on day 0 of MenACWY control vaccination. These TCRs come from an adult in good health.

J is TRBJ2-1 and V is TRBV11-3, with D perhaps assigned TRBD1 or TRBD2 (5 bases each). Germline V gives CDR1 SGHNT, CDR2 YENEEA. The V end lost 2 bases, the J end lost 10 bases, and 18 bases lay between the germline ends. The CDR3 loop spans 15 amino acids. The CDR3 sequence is CASSLSSGPQWEQFF. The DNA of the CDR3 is TGTGCCAGCAGCTTATCATCGGGACCCCAATGGGAGCAGTTCTTC.

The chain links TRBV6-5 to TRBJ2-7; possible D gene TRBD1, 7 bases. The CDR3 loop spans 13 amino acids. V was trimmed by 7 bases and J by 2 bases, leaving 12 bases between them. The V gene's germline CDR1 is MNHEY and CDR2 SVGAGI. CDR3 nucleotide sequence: TGTGCCAGCAACCGCGGGACAGCCTACGAGCAGTACTTC. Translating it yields CASNRGTAYEQYF.

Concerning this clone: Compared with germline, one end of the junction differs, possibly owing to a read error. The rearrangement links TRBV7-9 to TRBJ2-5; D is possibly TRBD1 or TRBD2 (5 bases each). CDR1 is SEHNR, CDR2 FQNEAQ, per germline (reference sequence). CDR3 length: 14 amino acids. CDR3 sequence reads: CASRLDGGQETQYF. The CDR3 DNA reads TGTGCCAGCAGGTTAGATGGGGGCCAAGAGACCCAGTACTTC.

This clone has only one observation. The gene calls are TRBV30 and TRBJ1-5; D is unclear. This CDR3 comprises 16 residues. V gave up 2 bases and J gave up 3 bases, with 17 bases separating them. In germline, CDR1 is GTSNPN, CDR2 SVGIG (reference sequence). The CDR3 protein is CAWSNAVGRSNQPQHF. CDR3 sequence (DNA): TGTGCCTGGAGTAACGCTGTAGGCAGGTCCAATCAGCCCCAGCATTTT.

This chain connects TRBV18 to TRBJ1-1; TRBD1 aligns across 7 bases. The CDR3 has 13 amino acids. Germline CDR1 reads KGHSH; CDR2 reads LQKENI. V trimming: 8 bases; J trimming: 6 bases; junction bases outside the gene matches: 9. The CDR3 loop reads CASTSRGWPEAFF. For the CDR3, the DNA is TGTGCCAGCACCTCCAGGGGGTGGCCTGAAGCTTTCTTT.

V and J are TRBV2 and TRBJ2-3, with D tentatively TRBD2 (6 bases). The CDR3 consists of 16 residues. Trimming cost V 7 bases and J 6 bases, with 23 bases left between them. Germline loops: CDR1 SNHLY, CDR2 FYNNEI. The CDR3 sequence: CASTLGGLANSDTQYF. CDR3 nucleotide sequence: TGTGCCAGCACCCTGGGCGGGCTAGCGAACTCCGATACGCAGTATTTT. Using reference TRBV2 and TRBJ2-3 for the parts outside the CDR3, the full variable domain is EPEVTQTPSHQVTQMGQEVILRCVPISNHLYFYWYRQILGQKVEFLVSFYNNEISEKSEIFDDQFSVERPDGSNFTLKIRSTKLEDSAMYFCASTLGGLANSDTQYFGPGTRLTVL.

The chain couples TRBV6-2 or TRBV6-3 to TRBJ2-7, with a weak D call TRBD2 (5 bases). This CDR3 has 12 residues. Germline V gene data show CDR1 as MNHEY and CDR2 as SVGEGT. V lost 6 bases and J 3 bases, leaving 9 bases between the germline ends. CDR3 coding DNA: TGTGCCAGCAGCTTTGACTACTACGAGCAGTACTTC. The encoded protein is CASSFDYYEQYF.

DNA of the CDR3: TGTGCCAGTAGTATAGATCGGGAGACCCAGTACTTC. It encodes CASSIDRETQYF. This chain links TRBV19 with TRBJ2-5; D unresolved. The V gene's germline CDR1 is LNHDA and CDR2 SQIVND (reference sequence). The V and J ends lost 0 bases and 5 bases respectively, with 4 bases between them. The CDR3 runs 12 residues.

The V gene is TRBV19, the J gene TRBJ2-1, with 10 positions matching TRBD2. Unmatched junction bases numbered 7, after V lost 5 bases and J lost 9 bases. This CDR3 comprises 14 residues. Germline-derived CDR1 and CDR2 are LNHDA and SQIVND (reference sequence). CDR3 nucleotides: TGTGCCAGTAGTCCTAGCGGGAGCAGGCGTGAGCAGTTCTTC. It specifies CASSPSGSRREQFF.

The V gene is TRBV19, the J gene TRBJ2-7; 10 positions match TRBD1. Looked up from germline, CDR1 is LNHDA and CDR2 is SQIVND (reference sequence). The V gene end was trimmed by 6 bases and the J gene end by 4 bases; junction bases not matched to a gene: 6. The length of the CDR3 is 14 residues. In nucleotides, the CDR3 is TGTGCCAGTAGCCAGACAGGGGGCGCGTACGAGCAGTACTTC. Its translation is CASSQTGGAYEQYF. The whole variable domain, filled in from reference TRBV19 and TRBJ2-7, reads DGGITQSPKYLFRKEGQNVTLSCEQNLNHDAMYWYRQDPGQGLRLIYYSQIVNDFQKGDIAEGYSVSREKKESFPLTVTSAQKNPTAFYLCASSQTGGAYEQYFGPGTRLTVT.

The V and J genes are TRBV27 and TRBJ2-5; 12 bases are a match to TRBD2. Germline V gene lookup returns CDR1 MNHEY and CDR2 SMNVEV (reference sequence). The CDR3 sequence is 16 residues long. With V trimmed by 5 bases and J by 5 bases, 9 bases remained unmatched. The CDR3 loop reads CASSMILAGGRETQYF. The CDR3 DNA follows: TGTGCCAGCAGTATGATTCTAGCGGGGGGGAGGGAGACCCAGTACTTC.

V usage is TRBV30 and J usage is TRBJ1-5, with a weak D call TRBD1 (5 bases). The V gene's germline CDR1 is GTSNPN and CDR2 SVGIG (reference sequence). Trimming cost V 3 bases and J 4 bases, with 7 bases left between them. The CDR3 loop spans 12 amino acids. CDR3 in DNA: TGTGCCTGGAGCCGGGGGAATCAGCCCCAGCATTTT. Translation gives CAWSRGNQPQHF.

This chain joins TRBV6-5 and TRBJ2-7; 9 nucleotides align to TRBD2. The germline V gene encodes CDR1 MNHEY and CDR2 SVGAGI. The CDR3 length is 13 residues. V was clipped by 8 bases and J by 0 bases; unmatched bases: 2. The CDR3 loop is CASVSGSSYEQYF. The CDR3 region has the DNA TGTGCCAGCGTTAGCGGGAGCTCCTACGAGCAGTACTTC.

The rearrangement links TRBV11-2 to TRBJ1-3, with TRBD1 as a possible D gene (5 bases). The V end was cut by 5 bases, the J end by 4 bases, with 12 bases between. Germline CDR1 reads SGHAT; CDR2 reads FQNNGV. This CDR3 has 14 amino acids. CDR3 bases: TGTGCCAGCAGCCAACTGGAGGGGGGAAACACCATATATTTT. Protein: CASSQLEGGNTIYF.

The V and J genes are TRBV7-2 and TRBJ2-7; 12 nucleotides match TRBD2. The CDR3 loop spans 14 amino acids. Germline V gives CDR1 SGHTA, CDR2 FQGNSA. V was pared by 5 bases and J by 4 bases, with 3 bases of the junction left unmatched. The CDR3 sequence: CASSASGGAYEQYF. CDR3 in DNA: TGTGCCAGCAGCGCTAGCGGGGGGGCTTACGAGCAGTACTTC. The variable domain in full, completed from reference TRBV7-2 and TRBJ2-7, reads GAGVSQSPSNKVTEKGKDVELRCDPISGHTALYWYRQSLGQGLEFLIYFQGNSAPDKSGLPSDRFSAERTGGSVSTLTIQRTQQEDSAVYLCASSASGGAYEQYFGPGTRLTVT.

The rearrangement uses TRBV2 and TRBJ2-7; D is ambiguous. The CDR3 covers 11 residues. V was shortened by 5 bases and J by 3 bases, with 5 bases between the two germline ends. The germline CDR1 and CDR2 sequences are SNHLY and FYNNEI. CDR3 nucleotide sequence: TGTGCCAGCAGTTTCTTCTACGAGCAGTACTTC. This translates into CASSFFYEQYF.

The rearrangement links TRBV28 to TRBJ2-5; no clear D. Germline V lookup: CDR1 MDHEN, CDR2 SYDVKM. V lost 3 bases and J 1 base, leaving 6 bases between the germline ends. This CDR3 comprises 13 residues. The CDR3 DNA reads TGTGCCAGCAGTTTCCCCGCCCAAGAGACCCAGTACTTC. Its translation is CASSFPAQETQYF.

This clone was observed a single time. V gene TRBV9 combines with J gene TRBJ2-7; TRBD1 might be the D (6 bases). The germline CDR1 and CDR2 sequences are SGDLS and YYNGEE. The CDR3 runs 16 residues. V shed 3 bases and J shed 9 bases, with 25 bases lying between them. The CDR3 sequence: CASSGGPRDGEMMQYF. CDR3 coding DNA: TGTGCCAGCAGCGGGGGGCCCCGGGACGGAGAAATGATGCAGTACTTC.

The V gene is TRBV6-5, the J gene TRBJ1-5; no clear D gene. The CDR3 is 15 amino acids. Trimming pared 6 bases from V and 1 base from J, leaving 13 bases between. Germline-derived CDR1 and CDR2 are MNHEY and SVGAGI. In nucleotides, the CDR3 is TGTGCCAGCAGGGCCTCGGTGGACAGCAATCAGCCCCAGCATTTT. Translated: CASRASVDSNQPQHF.